The 26 T cell receptor beta chains in this list originate from one sample, sequenced in a study of blood T cell repertoires in COVID-19. Clones were sequenced by immunoSEQ multiplex PCR, and TCRdb holds only the in-frame ones, with some missing. The sample has 180,000 or so clones; about nine tenths are singletons. The specimen sequenced was peripheral blood. These receptors originate from a man aged 35-49 years with acute or convalescent COVID-19.

This sequence joins TRBV3-1 (or the pseudogene TRBV3-2) and TRBJ1-1; 7 positions match TRBD1. V shed 4 bases, J shed 4 bases, and the junction held 9 bases outside the gene matches. The CDR3 is 15 residues long. Germline CDR1 and CDR2: LGHDT and YNNKEL (reference sequence). CDR3 nucleotides: TGTGCCAGCAGCCTATCCCCTACAGGGGCCACTGAAGCTTTCTTT. This codes for CASSLSPTGATEAFF.

The chain combines TRBV5-1 with TRBJ1-5, with a possible D match to TRBD1 (6 bases). The CDR3 totals 15 residues. Germline CDR1 and CDR2: SGHRS and YFSETQ. Between the trimmed V and J ends, which lost 2 bases and 0 bases, there was a span of 9 bases. DNA of the CDR3: TGCGCCAGCAGCTTACAGGGATATAGCAATCAGCCCCAGCATTTT. It translates to CASSLQGYSNQPQHF. The entire variable domain, with the rest obtained from reference TRBV5-1 and TRBJ1-5, is as follows: KAGVTQTPRYLIKTRGQQVTLSCSPISGHRSVSWYQQTPGQGLQFLFEYFSETQRNKGNFPGRFSGRQFSNSRSEMNVSTLELGDSALYLCASSLQGYSNQPQHFGDGTRLSIL.

The chain joins TRBV7-9 to TRBJ1-4; D call uncertain. The CDR3 has 16 residues. CDR1 SEHNR and CDR2 FQNEAQ come from the germline V gene (reference sequence). The ends were cut back, 5 bases at V and 1 base at J, with 14 bases in the middle. As DNA, the CDR3 is TGTGCCAGCAGCCCGAGAGGGTTGGGAACTAATGAAAAACTGTTTTTT. Its translation: CASSPRGLGTNEKLFF.

The V and J genes are TRBV5-1 and TRBJ2-1; 13 positions agree with TRBD2. Germline V gives CDR1 SGHRS, CDR2 YFSETQ. V was pared by 2 bases and J by 0 bases, with 5 bases of the junction left unmatched. This CDR3 has 18 amino acids. The CDR3 sequence is CASSFGLAGAPSYNEQFF. CDR3 bases: TGCGCCAGCAGCTTCGGACTAGCGGGGGCCCCCTCCTACAATGAGCAGTTCTTC.

This chain connects TRBV5-1 to TRBJ2-5; 11 bases match TRBD2. Trimming at V came to 4 bases and at J to 3 bases, leaving 5 bases not matched to a gene. Germline assignment: CDR1 SGHRS and CDR2 YFSETQ. The CDR3 contains 15 residues. CDR3 region: CASSLMGLAEETQYF. In DNA form, the CDR3 reads TGCGCCAGCAGCCTTATGGGACTAGCGGAAGAGACCCAGTACTTC.

V is TRBV19 and J is TRBJ2-7; the match to TRBD1 covers 8 bases. The CDR3 length is 16 residues. The germline V gene encodes CDR1 LNHDA and CDR2 SQIVND (reference sequence). J lost 2 bases, V lost 5 bases, and 11 bases had no gene match. The CDR3 region has the DNA TGTGCCAGTAGTCGATCCCCGGGACAGGCCACCTACGAGCAGTACTTC. Translation gives CASSRSPGQATYEQYF.

The CDR3 DNA is TGTGCCAGCAGCCAAGATGGGGGGAATTCACCCCTCCACTTT. It yields the protein CASSQDGGNSPLHF. The V and J genes are TRBV4-2 and TRBJ1-6; D is perhaps TRBD1 (5 bases). V was pared by 0 bases and J by 7 bases, with 7 bases between. CDR1 LGHNA and CDR2 YNFKEQ come from the germline V gene. The CDR3 spans 14 residues.

This chain links TRBV18 with TRBJ1-1, with 12 nucleotides matching TRBD1. This CDR3 has 18 residues. J gave up 5 bases and V 5 bases, and 15 bases lay outside the gene matches. In germline, CDR1 is KGHSH, CDR2 LQKENI. CDR3 sequence reads: CASSSGGQGAPRRTEAFF. The CDR3 DNA follows: TGTGCCAGCTCATCGGGGGGACAGGGGGCGCCTCGTCGGACTGAAGCTTTCTTT.

This clone appeared a single time. The CDR3 bases are TGTGCCAGCAGCTTAGGACTAGCGGGGGATCAGCAGTACTTC. Translation gives CASSLGLAGDQQYF. This chain joins TRBV7-2 and TRBJ2-7; 12 bases align to TRBD2. From germline, CDR1 is SGHTA and CDR2 FQGNSA. The V gene end was trimmed by 1 base and the J gene end by 8 bases; junction bases not matched to a gene: 3. CDR3 size: 14 residues.

The chain carries TRBV4-3 and TRBJ2-3; possibly TRBD2 for D (5 bases). Between the trimmed V and J ends, which lost 1 base and 5 bases, there was a span of 13 bases. The CDR3 loop spans 15 amino acids. Germline V gene data show CDR1 as LGHNA and CDR2 as YSLEER. The CDR3 region has the DNA TGCGCCAGCAGCCAAGCGGGGTATGCCCAAGATACGCAGTATTTT. Its protein is CASSQAGYAQDTQYF.

This chain joins TRBV13 and TRBJ2-7, with 8 positions matching TRBD1. Trimming at V came to 5 bases and at J to 1 base, leaving 4 bases not matched to a gene. The CDR3 is 14 residues long. The germline gives CDR1 PRHDT, CDR2 FYEKMQ (reference sequence). In nucleotides, the CDR3 is TGTGCCAGCAGCCCCAGGACAGGGTCCTACGAGCAGTACTTC. Translated, it gives CASSPRTGSYEQYF.

V gene TRBV18 combines with J gene TRBJ1-1; 9 bases agree with TRBD1. Unmatched junction bases numbered 1, after V lost 5 bases and J lost 3 bases. CDR3 length: 13 residues. The germline gives CDR1 KGHSH, CDR2 LQKENI. CDR3 loop: CASSDRGDTEAFF. As DNA, the CDR3 is TGTGCCAGCTCAGACAGGGGGGACACTGAAGCTTTCTTT.

This clone was seen a few times. The rearrangement uses TRBV27 and TRBJ2-7; D is perhaps TRBD1 (5 bases). The CDR3 extends over 14 amino acids. Trimming removed 0 bases from V and 3 bases from J, with 9 bases in between. From germline, CDR1 is MNHEY and CDR2 SMNVEV (reference sequence). The CDR3 is CASSLSRQGYEQYF. Written as DNA, the CDR3 is TGTGCCAGCAGTTTATCGAGGCAGGGCTACGAGCAGTACTTC.

This rearrangement joins TRBV6-5 to TRBJ1-1; TRBD1 might be the D (6 bases). The germline V and J ends were trimmed by 3 bases and 6 bases, with 14 bases remaining between them. Germline V CDR1 and CDR2: MNHEY, SVGAGI. This CDR3 region has 14 residues. The CDR3 nucleotides read TGTGCCAGCAGTTATGGGGGCTCGGGGTCTGAAGCTTTCTTT. As protein: CASSYGGSGSEAFF.

The rearrangement links TRBV27 to TRBJ2-7, with a weak D call TRBD1 (5 bases). Germline assignment: CDR1 MNHEY and CDR2 SMNVEV (reference sequence). This CDR3 is built from 15 residues. Trimming left V 7 bases short and J 3 bases short, with 19 bases between. CDR3 in amino acids: CASKVDEAGYYEQYF. In DNA form, the CDR3 reads TGTGCCAGCAAGGTTGACGAGGCAGGGTACTACGAGCAGTACTTC.

J is TRBJ1-6 and V is TRBV2; TRBD1 aligns across 7 bases. The CDR3 runs 13 residues. V shed 6 bases, J shed 7 bases, and the junction held 3 bases outside the gene matches. Germline V gives CDR1 SNHLY, CDR2 FYNNEI. The CDR3 spells CASSPGQNSPLHF. The CDR3 coding sequence is TGTGCCAGCAGCCCGGGACAGAATTCACCCCTCCACTTT.

The V gene is TRBV18, the J gene TRBJ2-7; 7 nucleotides agree with TRBD1. Per the germline V gene, CDR1 is KGHSH and CDR2 is LQKENI. The CDR3 is 14 residues long. The J segment lost 3 bases and the V segment lost 3 bases, leaving 5 bases of the junction unmatched. The CDR3 DNA is TGTGCCAGCTCACCCCGGGACAGCCTCTACGAGCAGTACTTC. Residues: CASSPRDSLYEQYF.

V is TRBV6-2 or TRBV6-3 and J is TRBJ2-7; TRBD2 might be the D (6 bases). The CDR3 extends over 14 amino acids. CDR1 is MNHEY, CDR2 SVGEGT, per germline. V dropped 2 bases and J dropped 3 bases, with 11 bases sitting between them. CDR3: CASSYDRAGYEQYF. The CDR3, as DNA: TGTGCCAGCAGTTACGACCGAGCGGGCTACGAGCAGTACTTC.

The V gene is TRBV28, the J gene TRBJ1-2, with 8 bases lining up with TRBD1. In germline, CDR1 is MDHEN, CDR2 SYDVKM. V lost 5 bases and J lost 4; bases outside the gene matches: 3. The CDR3 is 13 amino acids. The DNA of the CDR3 is TGTGCCAGCAGTGCGGACAGGGTCTATGGCTACACCTTC. This sequence encodes CASSADRVYGYTF.

V and J are TRBV5-1 and TRBJ1-2; D is possibly TRBD1 (5 bases). Germline loops: CDR1 SGHRS, CDR2 YFSETQ. The CDR3 length is 16 residues. V lost 0 bases to trimming and J lost 0 bases, with 12 bases between them. The DNA of the CDR3 is TGCGCCAGCAGCTTGGAGGCAGGGAAAGCTAACTATGGCTACACCTTC. Translating gives CASSLEAGKANYGYTF.

This clone was seen once. The chain has TRBV6-4 and TRBJ1-1; no definite D call. Looked up from germline, CDR1 is MRHNA and CDR2 is SNTAGT. With 2 bases removed from V and 2 bases from J, the gap between germline ends came to 3 bases. This CDR3 comprises 12 residues. CDR3 protein: CASSDTNTEAFF. CDR3 sequence (DNA): TGTGCCAGCAGTGACACTAACACTGAAGCTTTCTTT.

The gene calls are TRBV7-8 and TRBJ2-1, with 7 bases that match TRBD1. This CDR3 is built from 15 residues. From germline, CDR1 is SGHVS and CDR2 FQNEAQ. With 4 bases clipped from V and 5 bases from J, the junction kept 8 bases outside the gene matches. CDR3 loop: CASSSYGTVNNEQFF. The DNA of the CDR3 is TGTGCCAGCAGCTCATACGGGACAGTGAACAATGAGCAGTTCTTC.

The chain joins TRBV7-3 to TRBJ1-1; D is undetermined. CDR1 and CDR2 (germline): SGHTA, FQGTGA. The CDR3 length is 13 residues. The V end lost 6 bases, the J end lost 3 bases, and 11 bases lay between the germline ends. Written as DNA, the CDR3 is TGTGCCAGCAGTTCCCAATCCCACACTGAAGCTTTCTTT. Amino acid sequence: CASSSQSHTEAFF.

The rearrangement uses TRBV5-1 and TRBJ1-3; TRBD1 might be the D (5 bases). Germline CDR1 SGHRS, CDR2 YFSETQ. Trimming took 5 bases from V and 4 from J, leaving 16 bases between them. CDR3 length: 15 residues. The CDR3 coding sequence is TGCGCCAGCAGGGAAACGGGGGAATCCGGAAACACCATATATTTT. Translated: CASRETGESGNTIYF.

The chain combines TRBV7-2 with TRBJ1-6; 8 positions agree with TRBD1. CDR1 and CDR2 (germline): SGHTA, FQGNSA. CDR3 length: 18 residues. Trimming took 6 bases from V and 2 from J; bases not matched to a gene: 12. In DNA, the CDR3 is TGTGCCAGCAGATTACCCCCAGGGGGCAGCGCCTATAATTCACCCCTCCACTTT. Translation gives CASRLPPGGSAYNSPLHF.

CDR3 residues: CASRLGGGESNEQFF. The CDR3 bases are TGTGCCAGTAGACTAGGCGGGGGGGAGTCGAATGAGCAGTTCTTC. The gene calls are TRBV7-2 and TRBJ2-1, with 9 bases matching TRBD2. The CDR3 is 15 amino acids. J was trimmed by 7 bases and V by 9 bases; bases with no gene match: 13. Germline CDR1 and CDR2: SGHTA and FQGNSA.